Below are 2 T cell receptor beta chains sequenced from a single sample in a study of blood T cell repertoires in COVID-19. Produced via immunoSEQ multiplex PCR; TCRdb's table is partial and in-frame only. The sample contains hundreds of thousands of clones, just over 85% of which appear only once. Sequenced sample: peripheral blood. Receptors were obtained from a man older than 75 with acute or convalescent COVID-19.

DNA of the CDR3: TGTGCCAGCAGCTTAGCGGGGGGAACGGACACCGGGGAGCTGTTTTTT. Amino acid sequence: CASSLAGGTDTGELFF. The gene calls are TRBV7-2 and TRBJ2-2; D might be TRBD2 (6 bases). In germline, CDR1 is SGHTA, CDR2 FQGNSA. The CDR3 has 16 residues. V lost 0 bases to trimming and J lost 3 bases, with 11 bases between them.

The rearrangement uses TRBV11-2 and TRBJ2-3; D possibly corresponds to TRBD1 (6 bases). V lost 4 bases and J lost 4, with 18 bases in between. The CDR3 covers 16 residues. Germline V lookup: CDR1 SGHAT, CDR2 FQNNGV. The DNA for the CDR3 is TGTGCCAGCAGCTCCTGGGGCAGGGGTACCGCAGATACGCAGTATTTT. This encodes CASSSWGRGTADTQYF.